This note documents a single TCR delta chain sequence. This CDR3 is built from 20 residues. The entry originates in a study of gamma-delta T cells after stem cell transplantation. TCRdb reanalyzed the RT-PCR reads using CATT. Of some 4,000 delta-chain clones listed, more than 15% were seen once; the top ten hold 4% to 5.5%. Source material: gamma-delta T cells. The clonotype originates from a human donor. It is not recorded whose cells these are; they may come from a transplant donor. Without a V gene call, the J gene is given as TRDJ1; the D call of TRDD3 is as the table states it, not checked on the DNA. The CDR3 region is CALGGQVPRLLGYPADKLIF. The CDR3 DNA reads TGTGCTCTTGGGGGACAGGTCCCACGACTGCTGGGATACCCCGCCGATAAACTCATCTTT.